This T cell receptor beta chain was recorded in a study of follicular helper T cells after annual influenza vaccination. In germline, CDR1 is LNHNV, CDR2 YYDKDF (reference sequence). Trimming removed 0 bases from V and 5 bases from J, with 8 bases in between. The CDR3 loop spans 13 amino acids. Data came from immunoSEQ multiplex PCR; TCRdb stores just in-frame clones and leaves some out. The sample lists 9,500 to 10,000 clones; about 86% were seen once. Noted time point: 2013-2014 season, 7 days after vaccination. The TCR sequence derives from an adult who received the influenza vaccine. The rearrangement links TRBV15 to TRBJ2-7; a possible D gene is TRBD2 (6 bases). The sample in question was CXCR5- memory CD4+ T cells sorted from blood, obtained 7 days after influenza vaccination. CDR3 amino acids: CATSRDPGDEQYF. CDR3 DNA sequence: TGTGCCACCAGCAGAGATCCGGGAGACGAGCAGTACTTC.